This T cell receptor beta chain emerged from a study of Graves' ophthalmopathy and Graves' hyperthyroidism. Notes on the study in general: The study's model predicted ophthalmopathy progression at roughly 69% sensitivity and 72% to 85% specificity.

Clinical symptoms, serum thyroxine, TRAb, thyroid ultrasound and orbital computed tomography formed the basis of diagnosis. Fresh peripheral blood (more than 9 ml) yielded the PBMCs. The CDR3 has 14 residues. Germline loops: CDR1 ENHRY, CDR2 SYGVKD. Trimming left V 6 bases short and J 6 bases short, with 17 bases between. This clonotype appeared a single time. Its antigen is currently unknown. Amplification of TCR beta CDR3 regions used RNA transcripts. The first round was an RT-PCR with HTBI primers, and the second round was a multiplex PCR. TCRdb reanalysed the multiplex PCR reads using MiXCR and keeps one entry per CDR3 protein. Of about 740,000 distinct CDR3 sequences listed, 35% to 50% were seen once; the top ten hold 44%.

The material sequenced was peripheral blood. This chain uses TRBV10-3 with TRBJ1-1; a weak D match, TRBD1 (5 bases). The receptor's source is an adult man with Graves' ophthalmopathy. Here the CDR3 reads CAISVGTRGPEAFF. Here the CDR3 DNA reads TGTGCCATCAGCGTCGGGACTAGAGGACCTGAAGCTTTCTTT.